A single sample gave rise to the 23 T cell receptor beta chains below, sequenced in a study of post-analysis software for immune sequencing data. These receptors' antigens are unknown. Unique molecular identifiers were carried by the TCR beta cDNA libraries. TCRdb re-analysed the PCR reads in MiXCR, keeping a single row per CDR3 protein. The repertoire has under 900,000 distinct CDR3 sequences, about 50% of them found once; the top ten carry over 4%. General study points: Included in a set of roughly five TRBV segments more frequent in patients than controls were TRBV5-6, TRBV5-1 and TRBV20-1.

Material for sequencing was blood. The receptor source for this set is a girl under 18 with multiple sclerosis.

The V gene is TRBV7-9, the J gene TRBJ2-3; tentatively, D is TRBD2 (6 bases). CDR3 size: 14 residues. The germline CDR1 and CDR2 sequences are SEHNR and FQNEAQ (reference sequence). The V gene lost 5 bases and the J gene lost 0 bases, with 9 bases spanning the gap. As DNA, the CDR3 is TGTGCCAGCAGCCATGGGACTAGCACAGATACGCAGTATTTT. Encoded protein: CASSHGTSTDTQYF.

V is TRBV7-9 and J is TRBJ2-1; TRBD1 might be the D (6 bases). The germline gives CDR1 SEHNR, CDR2 FQNEAQ (reference sequence). The V end lost 7 bases, the J end lost 3 bases, and 19 bases lay between the germline ends. The CDR3 length is 16 residues. The CDR3 region is CASTDTTGPNYNEQFF. The CDR3 region has the DNA TGTGCCAGCACCGATACGACAGGTCCCAACTACAATGAGCAGTTCTTC.

The chain employs TRBV12-5 and TRBJ2-5, with 8 positions matching TRBD1. The germline V gene encodes CDR1 LGHNT and CDR2 FRNRAP. The CDR3 has 15 residues. V lost 3 bases to trimming and J lost 4 bases; unmatched junction nucleotides: 7. The CDR3 reads CASGLGDRLPETQYF. The CDR3 bases are TGTGCTAGTGGTTTAGGGGACAGGCTCCCAGAGACCCAGTACTTC.

J is TRBJ1-2 and V is TRBV20-1, with 7 bases aligning to TRBD1. V dropped 1 base and J dropped 5; count of bases not matched to a gene: 13. The CDR3 loop spans 16 amino acids. CDR1 is DFQATT, CDR2 SNEGSKA, per germline (reference sequence). The CDR3 spells CSARVPPGGGLYGYTF. CDR3 nucleotides: TGCAGTGCTAGAGTGCCTCCAGGGGGGGGATTATATGGCTACACCTTC.

CDR3 loop: CASSLLPGPNYGYTF. DNA for the CDR3: TGTGCCAGCAGCTTATTGCCGGGCCCCAACTATGGCTACACCTTC. The chain combines TRBV7-9 with TRBJ1-2; D remains ambiguous. The CDR3 has 15 residues. V was trimmed by 2 bases and J by 2 bases, leaving 12 bases between them. Germline CDR1 SEHNR, CDR2 FQNEAQ (reference sequence).

This clonotype was seen a single time. The J gene is TRBJ1-2, the V gene TRBV7-9; D gene unclear. The germline V gene encodes CDR1 SEHNR and CDR2 FQNEAQ (reference sequence). The CDR3 is 15 amino acids. Trimming cost V 8 bases and J 2 bases, with 18 bases left between them. CDR3 DNA sequence: TGTGCCAGCCTCCAGTGGGAGGACGGGAACTATGGCTACACCTTC. It is translated as CASLQWEDGNYGYTF.

The table lists this clonotype with a few counts. This CDR3 reads CASSLVSAGETQYF. Written as DNA, the CDR3 is TGTGCCAGCAGCTTAGTCTCTGCCGGGGAGACCCAGTACTTC. This chain links TRBV11-2 with TRBJ2-5; no definite D call. Germline CDR1 and CDR2: SGHAT and FQNNGV. V gave up 1 base and J gave up 5 bases, with 11 bases separating them. CDR3 length: 14 residues.

The chain is built from TRBV25-1 and TRBJ1-2, with D perhaps TRBD1 (6 bases). The CDR3 spans 14 residues. CDR1 is MGHDK and CDR2 is SYGVNS in the germline V gene. V was pared by 7 bases and J by 4 bases, with 16 bases between. CDR3 region: CASTAGGSFYGYTF. CDR3 nucleotide sequence: TGTGCCAGCACCGCCGGGGGCAGCTTCTATGGCTACACCTTC.

This clonotype turned up a few times. V gene TRBV6-5 combines with J gene TRBJ1-2; D gene ambiguous. The germline V gene encodes CDR1 MNHEY and CDR2 SVGAGI. V was trimmed by 0 bases and J by 0 bases, leaving 11 bases between them. CDR3 length equals 16 residues. CDR3 nucleotide sequence: TGTGCCAGCAGTTACTCTCCTTTACCCACTAACTATGGCTACACCTTC. The encoded protein is CASSYSPLPTNYGYTF.

This clonotype showed up just a few times. The chain recombines TRBV9 with TRBJ2-2, with 9 bases matching TRBD2. The CDR3 totals 15 residues. V lost 5 bases and J lost 2; bases outside the gene matches: 4. From germline, CDR1 is SGDLS and CDR2 YYNGEE. The CDR3 DNA is TGTGCCAGCAGTTATAGCGGGAGAAACACCGGGGAGCTGTTTTTT. It encodes CASSYSGRNTGELFF.

This chain links TRBV7-3 with TRBJ2-1; 11 bases are a match to TRBD2. The CDR3 contains 16 residues. CDR1 SGHTA and CDR2 FQGTGA come from the germline V gene. V lost 5 bases, J lost 7 bases, and 10 bases stayed unmatched. CDR3 DNA: TGTGCCAGCAGCCGACAAACTAGCGGGGGAGGTAATGAGCAGTTCTTC. This encodes CASSRQTSGGGNEQFF.

The V call is TRBV28, the J call TRBJ2-7; D possibly corresponds to TRBD1 (6 bases). V lost 3 bases, J lost 5 bases, and 14 bases lay in between. Germline lookup yields CDR1 MDHEN and CDR2 SYDVKM. CDR3 length equals 14 residues. The CDR3 region has the DNA TGTGCCAGCAGTTTTCGGGACATATACCACGAGCAGTACTTC. It specifies CASSFRDIYHEQYF.

This chain links TRBV2 with TRBJ2-7; TRBD2 matches 14 bases. CDR3 length equals 15 residues. V shed 6 bases and J 6 bases; nucleotides not matched to a gene: 7. Germline CDR1 is SNHLY and CDR2 is FYNNEI. The CDR3, as DNA: TGTGCCAGCAGACCGAGACTAGCGGGAGGGCCCGAGCAGTACTTC. It is translated as CASRPRLAGGPEQYF.

The V gene is TRBV5-1, the J gene TRBJ2-4; 12 nucleotides align to TRBD1. The end of the DNA fits TRBJ2-7 better, so the J call may be wrong. The CDR3 covers 15 residues. From germline, CDR1 is SGHRS and CDR2 YFSETQ. CDR3 sequence: CASSLEGQGAVEQYF. For the CDR3, the DNA is TGCGCCAGCAGCTTGGAGGGACAGGGGGCAGTCGAGCAGTACTTC.

The chain joins TRBV7-3 to TRBJ2-1; 8 positions match TRBD1. The V and J ends lost 5 bases and 9 bases, in that order; junction bases with no gene match: 6. Per germline, CDR1 SGHTA and CDR2 FQGTGA. The CDR3 loop spans 13 amino acids. As DNA, the CDR3 is TGTGCCAGCAGCACGTTAACAGGGGGTGAGCAGTTCTTC. Its protein product is CASSTLTGGEQFF.

The chain employs TRBV7-7 and TRBJ2-3; D is perhaps TRBD2 (5 bases). The germline gives CDR1 SSHAT, CDR2 FNYEAQ (reference sequence). Trimming removed 6 bases from V and 7 bases from J, with 17 bases in between. The CDR3 extends over 14 amino acids. The CDR3 reads CASSSSGAPYTQYF. CDR3 coding DNA: TGTGCCAGCAGTTCAAGCGGAGCCCCGTATACGCAGTATTTT.

The chain combines TRBV5-1 with TRBJ2-1, with TRBD2 matching over 13 bases. Germline loops: CDR1 SGHRS, CDR2 YFSETQ. After removal of 4 bases from V and 0 bases from J, the junction contained 10 bases not matched to a gene. The CDR3 has 19 residues. The CDR3 loop reads CASSPRTSGRFDSYNEQFF. CDR3 DNA sequence: TGCGCCAGCAGCCCACGGACTAGCGGGAGATTTGACTCCTACAATGAGCAGTTCTTC.

This clonotype was observed a few times. CDR3 residues: CSARDWQFSGNTIYF. The CDR3 bases are TGCAGTGCTAGAGATTGGCAGTTCTCTGGAAACACCATATATTTT. The chain combines TRBV20-1 with TRBJ1-3; D uncertain. Between the trimmed V and J ends, which lost 0 bases and 0 bases, there was a span of 9 bases. CDR3 length: 15 amino acids. Germline CDR1 is DFQATT and CDR2 is SNEGSKA (reference sequence).

The rearrangement uses TRBV7-9 and TRBJ2-7, with 11 bases matching TRBD1. J was trimmed by 4 bases and V by 5 bases; bases with no gene match: 7. CDR1 is SEHNR, CDR2 FQNEAQ, per germline (reference sequence). The CDR3 runs to 15 residues. Written as DNA, the CDR3 is TGTGCCAGCAGCCTCCGGGACAGGGGGGCGTACGAGCAGTACTTC. Translated: CASSLRDRGAYEQYF.

This CDR3 is CATRVNNSPLHF. The CDR3 bases are TGTGCTACCCGGGTGAATAATTCACCCCTCCACTTT. The V gene is TRBV12-5, the J gene TRBJ1-6; D not resolved. The CDR3 runs 12 residues. Germline CDR1 is LGHNT and CDR2 is FRNRAP. V was shortened by 10 bases and J by 5 bases, with 9 bases between the two germline ends.

This clonotype came up a few times. The rearrangement joins TRBV7-3 to TRBJ2-1, with D possibly being TRBD1 or TRBD2 (5 bases each). Germline loops: CDR1 SGHTA, CDR2 FQGTGA. V was pared by 3 bases and J by 8 bases, with 11 bases between. The CDR3 spans 13 residues. CDR3 in amino acids: CASSFTLGDEQFF. DNA for the CDR3: TGTGCCAGCAGCTTTACACTAGGGGATGAGCAGTTCTTC.

In this sample, this clonotype turned up once. The chain is built from TRBV20-1 and TRBJ2-5; D is possibly TRBD1 (6 bases). V lost 5 bases to trimming and J lost 4 bases, with 14 bases between them. In germline, CDR1 is DFQATT, CDR2 SNEGSKA (reference sequence). This CDR3 comprises 13 residues. This CDR3 is CSAGRGYGETQYF. As DNA, the CDR3 is TGCAGTGCTGGCAGGGGATACGGAGAGACCCAGTACTTC.

The rearrangement links TRBV2 to TRBJ2-2, with D maybe TRBD1 (5 bases). Trimming pared 4 bases from V and 4 bases from J, leaving 13 bases between. This CDR3 has 15 residues. Germline V lookup: CDR1 SNHLY, CDR2 FYNNEI. DNA of the CDR3: TGTGCCAGCAGTGGGGCAGGGCCAGGCACCGGGGAGCTGTTTTTT. The encoded protein is CASSGAGPGTGELFF.